This is a list of T cell receptor beta chains from one sample in a study of cytomegalovirus exposure and HLA in healthy donors. TCRdb's copy holds only in-frame clones and misses some; the assay was immunoSEQ multiplex PCR. Of roughly 180,000 clones in the sample, more than 80% are singletons; the top ten hold around 6.7%. The sample was PBMCs. The receptors shown here come from a man aged 18 to 30 in good health and CMV-seropositive. CDR3s include the opening cysteine and the closing phenylalanine or tryptophan. Each record gives: V gene, clone size, J gene, D gene, CDR3 protein, CDR3 DNA. A D gene is named only where the DNA matches it firmly. Part of the rows lack a size; the others show once, few, many or a class for expanded clones.

TRBV11-2	-	TRBJ1-1	TRBD1	CASRGQVGEAFF	TGTGCCAGCAGGGGACAGGTCGGTGAAGCTTTCTTT
TRBV27	-	TRBJ2-3	TRBD1	CASSPRTGISTDTQYF	TGTGCCAGCAGCCCCAGGACAGGGATAAGTACAGATACGCAGTATTTT
TRBV5-5	-	TRBJ2-7	TRBD1	CASRPNRTGSSYEQYF	TGTGCCAGCAGGCCGAACCGGACAGGAAGCTCCTACGAGCAGTACTTC
TRBV6-5	-	TRBJ2-7	-	CASSYSQGGTFEQYF	TGTGCCAGCAGTTACTCTCAGGGGGGAACGTTTGAGCAGTACTTC
TRBV27	-	TRBJ2-1	-	CASSLGLASHYNEQFF	TGTGCCAGCAGTTTAGGGCTAGCCTCCCACTACAATGAGCAGTTCTTC
TRBV2	-	TRBJ2-7	TRBD1	CASSEGQGAIHEQYF	TGTGCCAGCAGTGAAGGACAGGGGGCGATCCACGAGCAGTACTTC
TRBV6-5	-	TRBJ2-5	-	CASSSLKFVFQYF	TGTGCCAGCAGCTCACTTAAGTTTGTATTCCAGTACTTC
TRBV6-5	-	TRBJ2-2	TRBD1	CASRTGTGGTGELFF	TGTGCCAGCAGGACCGGGACAGGGGGCACCGGGGAGCTGTTTTTT
TRBV30	-	TRBJ1-3	-	CAFGQQGFSFGNTIYF	TGTGCCTTTGGACAGCAGGGCTTCTCCTTCGGAAACACCATATATTTT
TRBV4-2	-	TRBJ2-7	-	CASSQATGVSSYEQYF	TGTGCCAGCAGCCAAGCAACAGGAGTCAGCTCCTACGAGCAGTACTTC
TRBV7-8	-	TRBJ2-3	TRBD2	CASSLKRVGIAGVSTDTQYF	TGTGCCAGCAGCTTAAAAAGGGTCGGTATAGCGGGAGTGAGCACAGATACGCAGTATTTT
TRBV5-1	once	TRBJ2-1	TRBD2	CASSPAPPIPGLAGRSYNEQFF	TGCGCCAGCAGCCCGGCGCCCCCCATTCCGGGACTAGCGGGTCGCTCCTACAATGAGCAGTTCTTC
TRBV7-2	-	TRBJ1-5	-	CASSLNPNRKYSNQPQHF	TGTGCCAGCAGCTTAAACCCGAACAGAAAGTATAGCAATCAGCCCCAGCATTTT
TRBV18	-	TRBJ2-1	TRBD2	CASSLSGSGDEQFF	TGTGCCAGCTCACTTAGCGGGAGTGGAGATGAGCAGTTCTTC
TRBV5-1	-	TRBJ2-1	-	CASSLPQGSGSSYNEQFF	TGCGCCAGCAGCTTACCCCAGGGTAGCGGTAGCTCCTACAATGAGCAGTTCTTC
TRBV19	-	TRBJ2-7	TRBD2	CASSPGASGLYEQYF	TGTGCCAGTAGTCCCGGTGCTAGCGGACTATACGAGCAGTACTTC
TRBV30	-	TRBJ2-7	TRBD2	CAWSTGGATYEQYF	TGTGCCTGGAGTACGGGAGGAGCAACCTACGAGCAGTACTTC
TRBV6-1	once	TRBJ2-5	-	CASSAVGRETQYF	TGTGCCAGCAGTGCCGTTGGGAGGGAGACCCAGTACTTC
TRBV15	-	TRBJ2-3	-	CATSREFGRTDTQYF	TGTGCCACCAGCAGAGAATTTGGGCGCACAGATACGCAGTATTTT
TRBV11-2	-	TRBJ2-7	TRBD2	CASSPTAGDVYEQYF	TGTGCCAGCAGCCCAACAGCGGGAGACGTATACGAGCAGTACTTC
TRBV7-9	-	TRBJ1-2	TRBD1	CASSPTLTGDYGYTF	TGTGCCAGCAGCCCAACCCTGACAGGGGACTATGGCTACACCTTC
TRBV19	-	TRBJ2-7	TRBD2	CASSIIPGPGGEQYF	TGTGCCAGTAGTATAATCCCCGGCCCGGGGGGCGAGCAGTACTTC
TRBV7-9	many	TRBJ1-1	TRBD1	CASSQPGQGNTEAFF	TGTGCCAGCAGCCAACCGGGACAGGGGAACACTGAAGCTTTCTTT
TRBV9	-	TRBJ1-2	TRBD1	CASSLRTGGNYGYTF	TGTGCCAGCAGCCTCCGGACAGGGGGGAACTATGGCTACACCTTC
TRBV27	-	TRBJ2-3	-	CASSSGNTDTQYF	TGTGCCAGCAGTTCGGGAAACACAGATACGCAGTATTTT
TRBV6-5	-	TRBJ2-7	-	CASSYSRLEHEQYF	TGTGCCAGCAGTTACTCGAGACTAGAACACGAGCAGTACTTC
TRBV5-1	-	TRBJ2-1	TRBD2	CASSFWTSGKDEQFF	TGCGCCAGCAGCTTCTGGACTAGCGGGAAGGATGAGCAGTTCTTC
TRBV30	-	TRBJ2-7	-	CAWSTNYEQYF	TGTGCCTGGTCCACTAACTACGAGCAGTACTTC
TRBV15	-	TRBJ2-3	TRBD2	CATSRDPAGVTDTQYF	TGTGCCACCAGCAGAGACCCAGCGGGAGTCACAGATACGCAGTATTTT
TRBV7-9	-	TRBJ2-1	-	CASSLDRDYNEQFF	TGTGCCAGCAGCTTAGACAGGGACTACAATGAGCAGTTCTTC
TRBV11-3	-	TRBJ2-1	-	CASFVAKYNEQFF	TGTGCCAGTTTTGTAGCGAAGTACAATGAGCAGTTCTTC
TRBV7-9	many	TRBJ1-4	-	CASSPRQLYKPTNEKLFF	TGTGCCAGCAGCCCCCGACAGCTATACAAGCCAACTAATGAAAAACTGTTTTTT
TRBV7-9	once	TRBJ1-5	-	CASSDLSNQPQHF	TGTGCCAGCAGCGACTTAAGCAATCAGCCCCAGCATTTT
TRBV10-3	-	TRBJ1-5	TRBD1	CAISLDRDYQPQHF	TGTGCCATCAGCTTGGACAGGGATTATCAGCCCCAGCATTTT
TRBV27	-	TRBJ2-1	TRBD2	CASSSGLAGGRYNEQFF	TGTGCCAGCAGCTCGGGGCTAGCGGGAGGTCGGTACAATGAGCAGTTCTTC
TRBV5-6	-	TRBJ1-1	TRBD1	CASSYGTGSTEAFF	TGTGCCAGCAGCTACGGGACAGGGAGTACTGAAGCTTTCTTT
TRBV28	-	TRBJ1-1	-	CASSLRLQAEAFF	TGTGCCAGCAGTTTACGCCTGCAGGCTGAAGCTTTCTTT
TRBV27	-	TRBJ2-2	TRBD2	CASSLSRGGAGELFF	TGTGCCAGCAGTTTATCTCGGGGGGGTGCCGGGGAGCTGTTTTTT
TRBV11-1	-	TRBJ2-7	-	CASSWDKTGTLNF	TGTGCCAGCAGCTGGGATAAAACCGGGACACTGAACTTC
TRBV5-4	-	TRBJ2-1	-	CASTDSNEQFF	TGTGCCAGCACCGATAGTAATGAGCAGTTCTTC
TRBV28	-	TRBJ2-3	TRBD1	CASSPGTGYADTQYF	TGTGCCAGCAGTCCGGGGACAGGGTATGCAGATACGCAGTATTTT
TRBV29-1	-	TRBJ2-1	-	CSVGQAQISYNEQFF	TGCAGCGTGGGACAAGCTCAGATCTCCTACAATGAGCAGTTCTTC
TRBV6-4	-	TRBJ2-2	-	CASRGGNTGELFF	TGTGCCAGCAGAGGGGGGAACACCGGGGAGCTGTTTTTT
TRBV6-6	once	TRBJ1-2	TRBD1	CANSPPTQGGYGYTF	TGTGCCAACAGTCCGCCTACACAGGGGGGCTATGGCTACACCTTC
TRBV7-9	-	TRBJ2-6	TRBD1	CASSPPIAGGSSGANVLTF	TGTGCCAGCAGCCCCCCCATCGCAGGGGGAAGCTCTGGGGCCAACGTCCTGACTTTC
TRBV6-4	-	TRBJ2-3	TRBD2	CASSELAGGPDTQYF	TGTGCCAGCAGTGAATTAGCGGGAGGGCCAGATACGCAGTATTTT